This T cell receptor (beta chain) was profiled in a study of T-cell memory formation after mild COVID-19. Regarding the study as a whole: Second-wave clones with a day 37 peak had unconfirmed SARS-CoV-2 specificity.

TCRdb re-called the 5' RACE reads through MiXCR, storing one row per CDR3 protein. The sample lists 350,000 to 450,000 distinct CDR3 sequences; around 18% were seen once. This clonotype has just a few counts. No antigen is known for it. V was trimmed by 1 base and J by 8 bases, leaving 9 bases between them. Per germline, CDR1 SGHRS and CDR2 YFSETQ. The CDR3 loop spans 12 amino acids. Sequencing was done on a sample of PBMCs or a T cell subset sorted from them (not recorded which). This chain uses TRBV5-1 with TRBJ1-1, with a possible D match to TRBD1 (6 bases). The TCR comes from an adult woman who had mild COVID-19 (a few samples of this study predate the infection). Cell type and time point are not known. CDR3 sequence reads: CASSLQGQEAFF. The CDR3 coding sequence is TGCGCCAGCAGCTTGCAGGGACAAGAAGCTTTCTTT.